This T cell receptor beta chain was profiled in a study of T-cell memory formation after mild COVID-19. Study details: Clusters of TCRs were largely donor specific. Study-level points and caveats: For second-wave clones that peaked at day 37, SARS-CoV-2 specificity went unverified. Some clones that responded were present in memory (sampled pre-infection), which suggests cross-reactive memory joined. Contracting clones from day 15 to 85 had balanced CD4/CD8; later expanders favoured CD4+.

A note on this clonotype: Its antigen remains unknown.

TCRdb re-derived calls from the 5' RACE reads in MiXCR, one entry per CDR3 protein. The table includes approximately 560,000 distinct CDR3 sequences, roughly 17% detected once. The CDR3 contains 13 residues. Germline assignment: CDR1 DFQATT and CDR2 SNEGSKA (reference sequence). V lost 2 bases to trimming and J lost 0 bases, with 8 bases between them. V and J are TRBV20-1 and TRBJ2-7; D is undetermined. This sequence originates from an adult woman who had mild COVID-19 (a few samples of this study predate the infection). Cell type and time point are not known. What was sequenced was PBMCs or a T cell subset sorted from them (not recorded which). The CDR3 sequence is CSARRILSYEQYF. The DNA for the CDR3 is TGCAGTGCTAGACGGATCCTCTCCTACGAGCAGTACTTC.